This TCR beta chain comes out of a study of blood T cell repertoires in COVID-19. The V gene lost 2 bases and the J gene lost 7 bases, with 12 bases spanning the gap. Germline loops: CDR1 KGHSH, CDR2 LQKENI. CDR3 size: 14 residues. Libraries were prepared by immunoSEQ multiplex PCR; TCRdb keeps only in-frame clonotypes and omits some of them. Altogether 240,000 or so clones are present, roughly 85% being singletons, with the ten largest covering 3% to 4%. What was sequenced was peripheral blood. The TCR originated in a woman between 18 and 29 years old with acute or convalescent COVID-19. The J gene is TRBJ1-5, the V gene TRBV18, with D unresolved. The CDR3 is CASSPEAGWQPQHF. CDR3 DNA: TGTGCCAGCTCACCAGAGGCCGGGTGGCAGCCCCAGCATTTT.